The rows below give T cell receptor beta chains drawn from one sample of a study of neurological immune-mediated disorders. MiXCR was run by TCRdb on the 5' RACE reads, yielding one entry per CDR3 protein. The table includes 50,000 or so distinct CDR3 sequences, over 9% detected once. The sequenced material came from PBMCs. Source of these receptors: a woman aged 40 to 49 with HTLV-1-associated myelopathy (HAM/TSP). CDR3s include the opening cysteine and the closing phenylalanine or tryptophan. D genes are given only for firm matches. The size entry is marked missing in some rows and otherwise reads once, few, many or a size class.

V gene	J gene	D gene	clone size	CDR3 protein	CDR3 DNA
TRBV10-3	TRBJ1-5	-	many	CATLDDRPGNQPQHF	TGTGCCACCCTAGACGACAGACCTGGGAATCAGCCCCAGCATTTT
TRBV5-6	TRBJ2-1	-	many	CASSFTGIGQFF	TGTGCCAGCAGCTTTACAGGGATCGGGCAGTTCTTC
TRBV6-5	TRBJ2-7	TRBD2	many	CASKSSGGYEQYF	TGTGCCAGCAAATCTAGCGGGGGATACGAGCAGTACTTC
TRBV5-1	TRBJ2-3	TRBD1	many	CASSQDRETDTQYF	TGCGCCAGCAGCCAGGACAGGGAGACAGATACGCAGTATTTT
TRBV12-3/TRBV12-4	TRBJ2-7	TRBD2	many	CASSLRRGVTYEQYF	TGTGCCAGCAGTTTGAGGCGGGGGGTTACCTACGAGCAGTACTTC
TRBV7-2	TRBJ2-7	-	many	CASSSLQGYEQYF	TGTGCCAGCAGCTCCCTTCAAGGGTACGAGCAGTACTTC
TRBV12-3/TRBV12-4	TRBJ2-7	TRBD2	many	CASSLAQGGAYEQYF	TGTGCCAGCAGTTTAGCGCAGGGAGGGGCCTACGAGCAGTACTTC
TRBV20-1	TRBJ1-3	-	many	CSAAGVSGNTIYF	TGCAGTGCTGCGGGGGTCTCTGGAAACACCATATATTTT
TRBV24-1	TRBJ2-2	TRBD1	-	CATRDRGSMELFF	TGTGCCACCAGGGACAGGGGTTCAATGGAGCTGTTTTTT
TRBV7-2	TRBJ2-6	TRBD1	many	CASSRDRVAGANVLTF	TGTGCCAGCAGCCGGGACAGGGTGGCTGGGGCCAACGTCCTGACTTTC
TRBV12-5	TRBJ1-5	-	many	CASGRDIYQPQHF	TGTGCTAGTGGTAGGGACATTTATCAGCCCCAGCATTTT
TRBV7-3	TRBJ1-6	-	-	CASSAPGSNSPLHF	TGTGCCAGCAGCGCCCCGGGCTCTAATTCACCCCTCCACTTT